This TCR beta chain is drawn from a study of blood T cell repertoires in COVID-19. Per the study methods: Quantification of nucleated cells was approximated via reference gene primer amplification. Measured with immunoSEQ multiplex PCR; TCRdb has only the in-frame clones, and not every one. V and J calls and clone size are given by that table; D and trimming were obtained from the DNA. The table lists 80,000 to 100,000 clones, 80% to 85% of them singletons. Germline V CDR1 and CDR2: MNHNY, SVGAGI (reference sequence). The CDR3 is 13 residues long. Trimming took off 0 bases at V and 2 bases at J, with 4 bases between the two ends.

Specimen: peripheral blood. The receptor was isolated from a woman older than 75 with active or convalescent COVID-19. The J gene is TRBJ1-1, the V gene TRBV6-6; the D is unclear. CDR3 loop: CASSYSSNTEAFF. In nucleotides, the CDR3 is TGTGCCAGCAGTTACTCGAGTAACACTGAAGCTTTCTTT.